One TCR beta chain is described in this entry. Its antigen is undetermined. These data belong to a study of PD-1 blockade in classical Hodgkin lymphoma. Study context: Nivolumab dosed at 3 mg/kg went to patients intravenously every 2 weeks.

Relapse after autologous stem cell transplantation occurred in every patient, and brentuximab vedotin exposure varied. Complete response, partial response or progressive disease made up the best responses. CDR3 length: 19 amino acids. Unmatched junction bases numbered 13, after V lost 1 base and J lost 0 bases. Germline CDR1 reads SGHRS; CDR2 reads YFSETQ. TCRdb's copy holds only in-frame clones and misses some; the assay was immunoSEQ multiplex PCR. The data hold 38,000 or so clones, with around 63% observed a single time. Study-level results: CD8+ TCR diversity did not rise significantly by C4D1, unlike CD4+. Baseline TCR diversity was reportedly lower in newly diagnosed patients than in healthy donors. It was reported as lower still in relapsed/refractory patients.

This TCR was recovered from a human donor with classical Hodgkin lymphoma. The chain couples TRBV5-1 to TRBJ1-5; 7 positions agree with TRBD1. The starting material was peripheral blood mononuclear cells (PBMCs), obtained before the second cycle of nivolumab. The CDR3 DNA is TGCGCCAGCAGCTTGCCGGGACAGAGGGATTGCCATAGCAATCAGCCCCAGCATTTT. Amino acid sequence: CASSLPGQRDCHSNQPQHF.